These 31 T cell receptor beta chains share one sample of origin, sequenced in a study of cytomegalovirus exposure and HLA in healthy donors. Researchers ran the PCR with 60 Vbeta and 13 Jbeta primers. Generated by immunoSEQ multiplex PCR, the TCRdb table keeps only in-frame clones and is missing some. The sample carries 85,000 to 130,000 clones, about four fifths recorded once. Material: PBMCs. The receptors stem from a female donor in good health and CMV-seropositive.

The chain combines TRBV5-1 with TRBJ2-5; 7 bases fit TRBD2. From germline, CDR1 is SGHRS and CDR2 YFSETQ. CDR3 length: 16 amino acids. Germline trimming cut 2 bases from V and 8 bases from J; bases unmatched to any gene: 15. In DNA, the CDR3 is TGCGCCAGCAGCTTCGGGGACTATAATAGTTGGGCCACCCAGTACTTC. Translated: CASSFGDYNSWATQYF.

V and J are TRBV28 and TRBJ1-2, with TRBD1 as a possible D gene (5 bases). The CDR3 contains 11 residues. The V and J ends lost 6 bases and 10 bases respectively, with 12 bases between them. Germline CDR1 MDHEN, CDR2 SYDVKM. CDR3 sequence reads: CASRDRQPYTF. CDR3 bases: TGTGCCAGCAGGGATAGACAGCCCTACACCTTC.

The chain joins TRBV7-9 to TRBJ2-5, with D possibly being TRBD2 (7 bases). The DNA end lines up better with TRBJ2-7; the J call may be wrong. This CDR3 spans 13 amino acids. CDR1 and CDR2 (germline): SEHNR, FQNEAQ (reference sequence). The CDR3 protein is CASSWGGGDEQYF. In nucleotides, the CDR3 is TGTGCCAGCAGTTGGGGCGGGGGCGACGAGCAGTACTTC.

The genes are TRBV9 and TRBJ1-1, with D unresolved. This CDR3 region has 13 residues. Trimming shortened V by 3 bases and J by 5 bases, and 11 bases separated the two germline ends. Germline values: CDR1 SGDLS, CDR2 YYNGEE. The CDR3 loop reads CASSETQRTEAFF. CDR3 bases: TGTGCCAGCAGCGAGACCCAGCGTACTGAAGCTTTCTTT.

The rearrangement uses TRBV20-1 and TRBJ2-5; D not resolved. V lost 1 base and J 5 bases, leaving 5 bases between the germline ends. The CDR3 covers 11 residues. Germline-derived CDR1 and CDR2 are DFQATT and SNEGSKA (reference sequence). The CDR3 reads CSARVGETQYF. CDR3 bases: TGCAGTGCTAGAGTGGGCGAGACCCAGTACTTC.

This chain links TRBV5-4 with TRBJ2-1; TRBD2 is a possible D gene (6 bases). The CDR3 covers 15 residues. With 4 bases removed from V and 6 bases from J, the gap between germline ends came to 17 bases. CDR1 SGHNT and CDR2 YYREEE come from the germline V gene (reference sequence). CDR3 residues: CASSILGGPGNEQFF. The CDR3 region has the DNA TGTGCCAGCAGCATATTAGGAGGGCCAGGCAATGAGCAGTTCTTC.

The chain carries TRBV19 and TRBJ2-2; possible D gene TRBD2, 6 bases. V lost 6 bases and J lost 3, with 14 bases in between. Germline V gives CDR1 LNHDA, CDR2 SQIVND (reference sequence). This CDR3 contains 15 residues. CDR3 in DNA: TGTGCCAGTAGAGGCCCGGAGGGGCACACCGGGGAGCTGTTTTTT. This translates into CASRGPEGHTGELFF.

This sequence joins TRBV4-3 and TRBJ1-6, with D possibly matching TRBD1 (6 bases). In germline, CDR1 is LGHNA, CDR2 YSLEER. The CDR3 runs 16 residues. V lost 0 bases and J 4 bases, leaving 10 bases between the germline ends. Here the CDR3 reads CASSQDTGTYNSPLHF. In DNA form, the CDR3 reads TGCGCCAGCAGCCAAGATACAGGGACGTATAATTCACCCCTCCACTTT.

This clone was detected only a few times. The chain has TRBV30 and TRBJ1-1, with D possibly matching TRBD1 (6 bases). The CDR3 is made up of 15 amino acids. The germline V gene encodes CDR1 GTSNPN and CDR2 SVGIG (reference sequence). With 4 bases removed from V and 3 bases from J, the gap between germline ends came to 18 bases. CDR3 in DNA: TGTGCCTGGATCTCCAGGGGATCATGGGACACTGAAGCTTTCTTT. Its translation: CAWISRGSWDTEAFF.

The rearrangement links TRBV11-2 to TRBJ1-1; D gene uncertain. Trimming cost V 1 base and J 4 bases, with 7 bases left between them. Per the germline V gene, CDR1 is SGHAT and CDR2 is FQNNGV. The CDR3 contains 13 residues. The DNA of the CDR3 is TGTGCCAGCAGCTTAGGACTCGGCACTGAAGCTTTCTTT. Protein sequence: CASSLGLGTEAFF.

J is TRBJ2-1 and V is TRBV19; 7 nucleotides line up with TRBD2. The CDR3 has 15 residues. Losses at the gene ends were 9 bases for V and 0 bases for J; bases not matched to a gene: 8. CDR1 is LNHDA, CDR2 SQIVND, per germline (reference sequence). The CDR3 coding sequence is TGTGCCAGCCACATGGGCGGGAGCTCCTACAATGAGCAGTTCTTC. Translating gives CASHMGGSSYNEQFF.

V usage is TRBV6-6 and J usage is TRBJ1-4; D not resolved. The CDR3 has 13 amino acids. Germline V gene data show CDR1 as MNHNY and CDR2 as SVGAGI (reference sequence). V was cut by 5 bases and J by 11 bases, with 15 bases left in between. CDR3 DNA sequence: TGTGCCAGCAGTCACCAAGGACCGGGGAAACTGTTTTTT. This encodes CASSHQGPGKLFF.

The CDR3 DNA reads TGTGCCAGCAGCTTGGCCGGTTGGGGACAGGGACGTGAGACCCAGTACTTC. Encoded protein: CASSLAGWGQGRETQYF. The chain carries TRBV5-5 and TRBJ2-5; 9 bases match TRBD1. This CDR3 spans 17 amino acids. Germline CDR1 SGHKS, CDR2 YYEKEE (reference sequence). Trimming cost V 0 bases and J 5 bases; bases outside gene matches: 11.

The chain uses TRBV5-4 and TRBJ1-4; perhaps TRBD1 as D (6 bases). The germline V gene encodes CDR1 SGHNT and CDR2 YYREEE (reference sequence). V lost 1 base to trimming and J lost 8 bases, with 12 bases between them. This CDR3 has 14 amino acids. The CDR3 sequence is CASSLPGTGEKLFF. CDR3 bases: TGTGCCAGCAGCTTGCCGGGAACAGGGGAAAAACTGTTTTTT.

The V and J genes are TRBV7-9 and TRBJ2-2, with TRBD2 matching over 10 bases. The V and J ends lost 7 bases and 4 bases, in that order; junction bases with no gene match: 9. The CDR3 totals 16 residues. Germline CDR1 reads SEHNR; CDR2 reads FQNEAQ (reference sequence). In DNA form, the CDR3 reads TGTGCCAGCACCGATTCTAGCGGGGGTCTCACCGGGGAGCTGTTTTTT. It yields the protein CASTDSSGGLTGELFF.

The rearrangement uses TRBV4-1 and TRBJ2-3; 11 bases map to TRBD2. The CDR3 runs 17 residues. After removal of 4 bases from V and 4 bases from J, the junction contained 10 bases not matched to a gene. Germline CDR1 MGHRA, CDR2 YSYEKL. This CDR3 reads CASSPGIAGGPPDTQYF. The CDR3 coding sequence is TGCGCCAGCAGCCCCGGAATAGCGGGGGGGCCGCCAGATACGCAGTATTTT.

The table lists this clone with a few counts. The V call is TRBV19, the J call TRBJ2-2; D is undetermined. This CDR3 is built from 13 residues. Germline lookup yields CDR1 LNHDA and CDR2 SQIVND (reference sequence). Trimming stripped 6 bases from V and 3 bases from J, with 8 bases between. The CDR3 spells CASRYLDTGELFF. The CDR3 DNA is TGTGCCAGTAGGTATCTTGACACCGGGGAGCTGTTTTTT.

The V call is TRBV5-6, the J call TRBJ2-2; unclear D gene. Germline V gene lookup returns CDR1 SGHDT and CDR2 YYEEEE. With 4 bases removed from V and 7 bases from J, the gap between germline ends came to 5 bases. This CDR3 has 11 amino acids. The CDR3: CASSLLGELFF. The CDR3 DNA is TGTGCCAGCAGCCTCCTCGGGGAGCTGTTTTTT.

This rearrangement joins TRBV29-1 to TRBJ1-1; the D is unclear. V lost 4 bases, J lost 0 bases, and 9 bases lay in between. Germline-derived CDR1 and CDR2 are SQVTM and ANQGSEA. This CDR3 is built from 13 residues. CDR3: CSVVRRLNTEAFF. The DNA of the CDR3 is TGCAGCGTTGTAAGGCGGTTGAACACTGAAGCTTTCTTT.

The V gene is TRBV7-9, the J gene TRBJ1-2; the D gene is possibly TRBD1 (6 bases). V lost 11 bases to trimming and J lost 4 bases, with 20 bases between them. This CDR3 contains 14 residues. Germline V gene sequence: CDR1 SEHNR, CDR2 FQNEAQ (reference sequence). CDR3 nucleotides: TGTGCCGCGGCGATGGGGGGGCCTGGCTATGGCTACACCTTC. Its translation: CAAAMGGPGYGYTF.

CDR3 sequence (DNA): TGTGCCAGCAGCTTTTATCCGGGACAGGGGGACTATGGCTACACCTTC. This gives the protein CASSFYPGQGDYGYTF. The chain joins TRBV7-2 to TRBJ1-2, with 11 bases identical to TRBD1. This CDR3 has 16 amino acids. V shed 3 bases, J shed 3 bases, and the junction held 6 bases outside the gene matches. Germline CDR1 and CDR2: SGHTA and FQGNSA. The full variable domain, its missing parts supplied by reference TRBV7-2 and TRBJ1-2, is GAGVSQSPSNKVTEKGKDVELRCDPISGHTALYWYRQSLGQGLEFLIYFQGNSAPDKSGLPSDRFSAERTGGSVSTLTIQRTQQEDSAVYLCASSFYPGQGDYGYTFGSGTRLTVV.

This rearrangement joins TRBV6-1 to TRBJ2-5; possibly TRBD2 for D (7 bases). Germline loops: CDR1 MNHNS, CDR2 SASEGT. V lost 10 bases to trimming and J lost 0 bases, with 15 bases between them. The CDR3 extends over 14 amino acids. The DNA for the CDR3 is TGTGCCACGGGGGGCGGGTCGTACCAAGAGACCCAGTACTTC. It specifies CATGGGSYQETQYF.

V gene TRBV5-4 combines with J gene TRBJ1-2; TRBD1 might be the D (6 bases). CDR3 length: 16 residues. The germline V gene encodes CDR1 SGHNT and CDR2 YYREEE (reference sequence). The ends were cut back, 5 bases at V and 7 bases at J, with 24 bases in the middle. The CDR3 DNA reads TGTGCCAGCAGGAGCGCGAGCTGGGGGCTCGTTGGTGGCTACACCTTC. It encodes CASRSASWGLVGGYTF. The whole variable domain, remainder taken from reference TRBV5-4 and TRBJ1-2, is ETGVTQSPTHLIKTRGQQVTLRCSSQSGHNTVSWYQQALGQGPQFIFQYYREEENGRGNFPPRFSGLQFPNYSSELNVNALELDDSALYLCASRSASWGLVGGYTFGSGTRLTVV.

V gene TRBV7-9 combines with J gene TRBJ2-3; possible D gene TRBD1, 6 bases. Germline CDR1 and CDR2: SEHNR and FQNEAQ (reference sequence). The ends were cut back, 1 base at V and 5 bases at J, with 16 bases in the middle. The CDR3 has 16 residues. CDR3: CASSLGRQIRGDTQYF. CDR3 in DNA: TGTGCCAGCAGCTTAGGTCGGCAGATCAGGGGAGATACGCAGTATTTT.

The chain recombines TRBV25-1 with TRBJ2-6; D gene unclear. This CDR3 comprises 13 residues. V was shortened by 8 bases and J by 1 base, with 6 bases between the two germline ends. The germline V gene encodes CDR1 MGHDK and CDR2 SYGVNS. DNA of the CDR3: TGTGCCAGCTTAGCATCTGGGGCCAACGTCCTGACTTTC. This sequence encodes CASLASGANVLTF.

The V and J genes are TRBV10-1 and TRBJ1-3; 8 positions match TRBD1. The CDR3 sequence is 15 residues long. The trim removed 6 bases at V and 4 bases at J, leaving 8 bases unmatched. Looked up from germline, CDR1 is WNHNN and CDR2 is SYGVQD (reference sequence). CDR3 in DNA: TGCGCCAGCAGCGACCCGGACAGGGTAGGAAACACCATATATTTT. Its protein is CASSDPDRVGNTIYF.

The chain has TRBV5-1 and TRBJ2-7; 12 positions match TRBD2. The CDR3 has 16 residues. Trimming at V came to 4 bases and at J to 3 bases, leaving 8 bases not matched to a gene. CDR1 SGHRS and CDR2 YFSETQ come from the germline V gene. The CDR3 sequence is CASSPRTSGANYEQYF. The CDR3 nucleotides read TGCGCCAGCAGCCCGCGGACTAGCGGGGCCAACTACGAGCAGTACTTC. The whole variable domain, filled in from reference TRBV5-1 and TRBJ2-7, reads KAGVTQTPRYLIKTRGQQVTLSCSPISGHRSVSWYQQTPGQGLQFLFEYFSETQRNKGNFPGRFSGRQFSNSRSEMNVSTLELGDSALYLCASSPRTSGANYEQYFGPGTRLTVT.

This clone has just a few counts. This chain links TRBV6-6 with TRBJ1-1; the D is unclear. From germline, CDR1 is MNHNY and CDR2 SVGAGI (reference sequence). CDR3 length: 11 amino acids. Trimming took off 7 bases at V and 8 bases at J, with 11 bases between the two ends. This CDR3 reads CASTLAGEAFF. The CDR3 bases are TGTGCCAGCACCCTAGCAGGAGAAGCTTTCTTT.

The chain combines TRBV6-1 with TRBJ2-1, with 7 nucleotides matching TRBD2. The V gene's germline CDR1 is MNHNS and CDR2 SASEGT. With 3 bases clipped from V and 2 bases from J, the junction kept 4 bases outside the gene matches. The CDR3 sequence is 15 residues long. The chain's CDR3 is CASSDLGTTYNEQFF. Here the CDR3 DNA reads TGTGCCAGCAGTGACTTAGGGACTACCTACAATGAGCAGTTCTTC.

Concerning this clone itself: Its ends do not fully match the called genes, so a read error is possible. The chain carries TRBV11-2 and TRBJ2-3, with 7 bases identical to TRBD1. CDR1 and CDR2 (germline): SGHAT, FQNNGV. The CDR3 sequence is 14 residues long. CDR3 coding DNA: TGTGCCGGCAGCCGGGACAGTTTTTTAGGTACGCAGTATTTT. Protein: CAGSRDSFLGTQYF.

The chain carries TRBV4-3 and TRBJ2-2; D ambiguous. In germline, CDR1 is LGHNA, CDR2 YSLEER. The V end lost 3 bases, the J end lost 7 bases, and 12 bases lay between the germline ends. CDR3 size: 14 residues. DNA of the CDR3: TGCGCCAGCAGCCACGGAACTCGCGGCGGGGAGCTGTTTTTT. This encodes CASSHGTRGGELFF.